This T cell receptor (beta chain) stems from a study of blood T cell repertoires in COVID-19. As for the study in general: Both acute and convalescent COVID-19 samples were obtained from the United States, Italy and Spain. T cells, B-cell-depleted T cells, or PBMCs provided the cDNA or gDNA that served as material.

In germline, CDR1 is SEHNR, CDR2 FQNEAQ (reference sequence). V lost 2 bases, J lost 5 bases, and 13 bases stayed unmatched. This CDR3 is built from 17 residues. As handled by the study authors: Estimation of nucleated cell counts was performed using reference gene primer amplification. The protocol was immunoSEQ multiplex PCR, while the TCRdb copy is restricted to in-frame clones and leaves out a portion. The D gene and trimming were derived from the DNA, and the V and J assignments and clone size from that table. The table has fewer than 350,000 clones, around 90% seen once. The receptor comes from a man younger than 35 with active or convalescent COVID-19. Sequenced input: peripheral blood. The chain links TRBV7-9 to TRBJ2-7, with 9 bases lining up with TRBD1. The CDR3 DNA follows: TGTGCCAGCAGCTTACTTACTTGGGACAGGGAGTTCCACGAGCAGTACTTC. It is translated as CASSLLTWDREFHEQYF.